Below are 19 T cell receptor beta chains sequenced from a single sample in a study of blood T cells in healthy people across ages. A second PCR of roughly 7 to 11 cycles used a sample-barcoded 5' primer and a J-beta primer mix. TCRdb re-called the 5' RACE reads with MiXCR, one entry per CDR3 protein. The table records roughly 1,500,000 distinct CDR3 sequences, approximately 40% of them present only once. Sequencing was performed on blood. All receptors come from a woman aged 18-35 years in good health.

The chain carries TRBV20-1 and TRBJ1-2; D is perhaps TRBD1 (5 bases). The CDR3 has 13 amino acids. With 4 bases removed from V and 7 bases from J, the gap between germline ends came to 16 bases. The germline gives CDR1 DFQATT, CDR2 SNEGSKA (reference sequence). CDR3 in amino acids: CSANSGGLSGYTF. CDR3 DNA: TGCAGTGCTAATTCCGGGGGTCTTTCTGGCTACACCTTC.

This clonotype was found a few times. The chain joins TRBV4-1 to TRBJ1-2; D is undetermined. CDR3 length: 11 residues. CDR1 is MGHRA and CDR2 is YSYEKL in the germline V gene. With 5 bases removed from V and 8 bases from J, the gap between germline ends came to 9 bases. In DNA, the CDR3 is TGCGCCAGCAGCTTCCCGGAGGGCTACACCTTC. Its protein is CASSFPEGYTF.

The sample holds a few counts of this clonotype. J is TRBJ1-5 and V is TRBV20-1; no firm D call. CDR1 is DFQATT, CDR2 SNEGSKA, per germline (reference sequence). Trimming stripped 3 bases from V and 2 bases from J, with 11 bases between. This CDR3 is 14 amino acids long. CDR3 sequence reads: CSARRGNGNQPQHF. CDR3 DNA: TGCAGTGCTAGGCGGGGAAACGGCAATCAGCCCCAGCATTTT.

This sequence joins TRBV24-1 and TRBJ2-3; 10 positions match TRBD1. Germline-derived CDR1 and CDR2 are KGHDR and SFDVKD. This CDR3 contains 15 residues. The ends lost 5 bases at V and 5 bases at J; junction bases unmatched: 6. The CDR3 protein is CATSVRTGGIDTQYF. For the CDR3, the DNA is TGTGCCACCAGTGTCCGGACAGGGGGTATAGATACGCAGTATTTT.

V is TRBV4-1 and J is TRBJ2-5; no clear D gene. The J call may be faulty, since TRBJ2-7 better matches the DNA end. Germline CDR1 is MGHRA and CDR2 is YSYEKL. This CDR3 contains 16 residues. The CDR3 DNA reads as TGCGCCAGCAGCCAGGGGTGGTGGGTTCCAAAGTCCGAGCAGTACTTC. It is translated as CASSQGWWVPKSEQYF.

V is TRBV3-1 and J is TRBJ2-2; no firm D call. V shed 3 bases and J shed 4 bases, with 9 bases lying between them. CDR3 size: 14 residues. Germline V gene sequence: CDR1 LGHDT, CDR2 YNNKEL (reference sequence). Here the CDR3 reads CASSHVAVTGELFF. CDR3 sequence (DNA): TGTGCCAGCAGCCACGTGGCAGTCACCGGGGAGCTGTTTTTT.

The V call is TRBV9, the J call TRBJ1-2; 7 nucleotides line up with TRBD1. This CDR3 comprises 14 residues. CDR1 and CDR2 (germline): SGDLS, YYNGEE. The J segment lost 8 bases and the V segment lost 1 base, leaving 8 bases of the junction unmatched. In nucleotides, the CDR3 is TGTGCCAGCAGCGTACAACAGGGGCCCGGGGGCTACACCTTC. It encodes CASSVQQGPGGYTF.

This clonotype was observed a few times. V usage is TRBV5-1 and J usage is TRBJ2-2; 8 bases fit TRBD1. From germline, CDR1 is SGHRS and CDR2 YFSETQ. CDR3 size: 17 residues. The V gene end was trimmed by 4 bases and the J gene end by 5 bases; junction bases not matched to a gene: 13. CDR3 nucleotide sequence: TGCGCCAGCAGCGACGGACAGGGAATTCGTTGGACCGGGGAGCTGTTTTTT. Amino acids: CASSDGQGIRWTGELFF.

The chain has TRBV9 and TRBJ2-5; D gene unclear. Trimming removed 0 bases from V and 5 bases from J, with 14 bases in between. The germline V gene has CDR1 SGDLS and CDR2 YYNGEE. This CDR3 spans 15 amino acids. DNA for the CDR3: TGTGCCAGCAGCGTAGGGTCTACCTTCGGGGAGACCCAGTACTTC. Translated, it gives CASSVGSTFGETQYF.

This clonotype was counted between two and nine times. This rearrangement joins TRBV29-1 to TRBJ2-5, with 8 bases that match TRBD1. Germline CDR1 is SQVTM and CDR2 is ANQGSEA. The CDR3 contains 15 residues. J lost 2 bases, V lost 5 bases, and 10 bases had no gene match. CDR3 sequence: CSVPPGQGRQETQYF. The CDR3 DNA follows: TGCAGCGTTCCGCCAGGACAGGGCCGGCAAGAGACCCAGTACTTC.

V usage is TRBV27 and J usage is TRBJ2-5, with D perhaps TRBD1 (7 bases). CDR1 is MNHEY and CDR2 is SMNVEV in the germline V gene (reference sequence). The CDR3 covers 20 residues. The V end lost 4 bases, the J end lost 3 bases, and 30 bases lay between the germline ends. The CDR3 DNA is TGTGCCAGCAGTTCCCCCGGGACAGCACTAGCCTTAGGGGAAAAAGAGACCCAGTACTTC. Translating it yields CASSSPGTALALGEKETQYF.

The rearrangement uses TRBV21-1 and TRBJ2-1; the D call in the table, TRBD2, was not verified against the DNA. TRBV21-1 is deemed a pseudogene. CDR3 length: 16 residues. The CDR3 nucleotides read TGTGCCACTAAAGCGGGGCGGGGGGCCGATGACAATGAGCAGTTCTTC. It is translated as CATKAGRGADDNEQFF.

V usage is TRBV29-1 and J usage is TRBJ1-2, with 9 bases lining up with TRBD1. Trimming removed 7 bases from V and 4 bases from J; junction bases left unmatched: 7. Germline V gives CDR1 SQVTM, CDR2 ANQGSEA. The CDR3 contains 13 residues. This CDR3 is CSDKPGQGYGYTF. The DNA for the CDR3 is TGCAGCGACAAACCGGGACAGGGCTATGGCTACACCTTC.

This clonotype has at least ten counts. The rearrangement links TRBV4-1 to TRBJ1-2; D is ambiguous. Between the trimmed V and J ends, which lost 3 bases and 4 bases, there was a span of 6 bases. Germline V gene sequence: CDR1 MGHRA, CDR2 YSYEKL. The CDR3 is 12 amino acids. CDR3 loop: CASSQGVYGYTF. In nucleotides, the CDR3 is TGCGCCAGCAGCCAGGGAGTCTATGGCTACACCTTC.

This chain connects TRBV4-1 to TRBJ1-2; no definite D call. The CDR3 runs to 14 residues. Trimming cost V 2 bases and J 0 bases, with 7 bases left between them. Germline V gene lookup returns CDR1 MGHRA and CDR2 YSYEKL. CDR3 DNA: TGCGCCAGCAGCCAACCATTCGCTAACTATGGCTACACCTTC. It translates to CASSQPFANYGYTF.

The CDR3 is CASSPGTARYEQYF. The CDR3 DNA is TGTGCCAGCAGCCCCGGGACAGCACGCTACGAGCAGTACTTC. This chain connects TRBV7-9 to TRBJ2-7; the match to TRBD1 covers 7 bases. Germline V gives CDR1 SEHNR, CDR2 FQNEAQ (reference sequence). V lost 5 bases and J lost 3; bases outside the gene matches: 7. This CDR3 has 14 amino acids.

This clonotype was observed a handful of times. The V gene is TRBV7-2, the J gene TRBJ2-3; D might be TRBD2 (5 bases). This CDR3 spans 16 amino acids. Trimming took off 7 bases at V and 2 bases at J, with 19 bases between the two ends. Germline values: CDR1 SGHTA, CDR2 FQGNSA. CDR3 loop: CASMLDRDRYTDTQYF. The DNA of the CDR3 is TGTGCCAGCATGCTTGACCGGGATCGCTACACAGATACGCAGTATTTT.

The chain joins TRBV12-3 or TRBV12-4 to TRBJ2-3; a weak D match, TRBD2 (6 bases). The CDR3 totals 14 residues. V lost 4 bases to trimming and J lost 2 bases, with 10 bases between them. CDR3 region: CASSSSGLTDTQYF. The CDR3 nucleotides are TGTGCCAGCAGTTCCAGCGGGCTCACAGATACGCAGTATTTT.

This clonotype was detected once. This may arise from a read error, as a much more abundant clone is one base away. The J gene is TRBJ2-1, the V gene TRBV12-3 or TRBV12-4, with D tentatively TRBD1 (5 bases). There are 12 residues in the CDR3. The CDR3 loop reads CASSTGYNKQFF. The DNA of the CDR3 is TGTGCCAGCAGTACAGGATACAATAAGCAGTTCTTC.